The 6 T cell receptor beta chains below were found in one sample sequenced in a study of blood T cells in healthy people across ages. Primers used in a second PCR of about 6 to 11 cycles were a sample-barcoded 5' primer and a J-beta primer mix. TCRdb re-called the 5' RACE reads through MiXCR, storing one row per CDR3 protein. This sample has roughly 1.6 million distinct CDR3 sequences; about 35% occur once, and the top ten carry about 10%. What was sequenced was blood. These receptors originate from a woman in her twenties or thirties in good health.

The CDR3, as DNA: TGTGCCAGCGGCGGGAGCTGGCACACAGATACGCAGTATTTT. Translation gives CASGGSWHTDTQYF. The V gene is TRBV6-1, the J gene TRBJ2-3; 7 nucleotides line up with TRBD2. J gave up 2 bases and V 8 bases, and 7 bases lay outside the gene matches. Germline CDR1 reads MNHNS; CDR2 reads SASEGT. The CDR3 is 14 residues long.

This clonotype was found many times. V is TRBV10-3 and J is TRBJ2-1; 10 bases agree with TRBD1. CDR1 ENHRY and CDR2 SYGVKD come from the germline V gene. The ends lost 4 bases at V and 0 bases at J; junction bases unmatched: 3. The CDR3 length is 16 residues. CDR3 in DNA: TGTGCCATCAGTGTCCGGACAGGGGGCTCCTACAATGAGCAGTTCTTC. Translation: CAISVRTGGSYNEQFF.

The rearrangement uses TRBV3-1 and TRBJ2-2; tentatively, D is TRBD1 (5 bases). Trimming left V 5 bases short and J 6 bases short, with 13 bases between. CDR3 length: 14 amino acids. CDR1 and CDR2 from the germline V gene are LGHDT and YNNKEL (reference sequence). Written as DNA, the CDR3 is TGTGCCAGCAGCTTTTCAAGGGGATCCGGGGAGCTGTTTTTT. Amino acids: CASSFSRGSGELFF.

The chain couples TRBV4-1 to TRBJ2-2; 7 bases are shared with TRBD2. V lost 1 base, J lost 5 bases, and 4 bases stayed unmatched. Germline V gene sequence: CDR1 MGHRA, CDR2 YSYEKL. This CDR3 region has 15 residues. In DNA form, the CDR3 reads TGCGCCAGCAGCCAAGGGAGCGGGGTAACCGGGGAGCTGTTTTTT. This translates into CASSQGSGVTGELFF.

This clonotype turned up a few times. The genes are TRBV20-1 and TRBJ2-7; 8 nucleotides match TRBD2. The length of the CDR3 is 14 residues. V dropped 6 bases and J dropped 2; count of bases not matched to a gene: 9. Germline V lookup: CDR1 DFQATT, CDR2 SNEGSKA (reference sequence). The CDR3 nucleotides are TGCAGTGCCCGACGGGGGGGAGCGGCCTACGAGCAGTACTTC. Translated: CSARRGGAAYEQYF.

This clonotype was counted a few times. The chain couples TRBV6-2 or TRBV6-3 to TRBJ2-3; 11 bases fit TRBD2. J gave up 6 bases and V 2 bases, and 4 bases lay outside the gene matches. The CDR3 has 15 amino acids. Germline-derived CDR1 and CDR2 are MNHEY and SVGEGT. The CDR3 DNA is TGTGCCAGCAGTTACATGTCTAGCGGGAGGGATACGCAGTATTTT. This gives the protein CASSYMSSGRDTQYF.